The 9 T cell receptor beta chains presented below share a single source sample, sequenced in a study of cytomegalovirus exposure and HLA in healthy donors. The study ran its PCR with 60 Vbeta and 13 Jbeta primers. Here immunoSEQ multiplex PCR was the method, and the copy in TCRdb shows in-frame clones only, minus some. The sample has around 130,000 clones. Sequenced sample: PBMCs. The source of these receptors is a woman aged 55-69 years in good health and CMV-seronegative.

The V and J genes are TRBV7-2 and TRBJ2-7; TRBD1 might be the D (5 bases). The germline V and J ends were trimmed by 3 bases and 2 bases, with 14 bases remaining between them. CDR3 size: 15 residues. Germline V lookup: CDR1 SGHTA, CDR2 FQGNSA. The CDR3 DNA is TGTGCCAGCAGCTTTTCCCTGGACAAAGCCTACGAGCAGTACTTC. It specifies CASSFSLDKAYEQYF. The variable domain in full, completed from reference TRBV7-2 and TRBJ2-7, reads GAGVSQSPSNKVTEKGKDVELRCDPISGHTALYWYRQSLGQGLEFLIYFQGNSAPDKSGLPSDRFSAERTGGSVSTLTIQRTQQEDSAVYLCASSFSLDKAYEQYFGPGTRLTVT.

CDR3 sequence (DNA): TGTGCCAGCAGCACGTCCCCCGGTTCACCCCTCCACTTT. Translation: CASSTSPGSPLHF. This chain connects TRBV2 to TRBJ1-6, with D unresolved. The CDR3 length is 13 residues. The germline V gene encodes CDR1 SNHLY and CDR2 FYNNEI. Trimming took 6 bases from V and 9 from J, leaving 12 bases between them. Full variable domain (missing parts from reference TRBV2 and TRBJ1-6): EPEVTQTPSHQVTQMGQEVILRCVPISNHLYFYWYRQILGQKVEFLVSFYNNEISEKSEIFDDQFSVERPDGSNFTLKIRSTKLEDSAMYFCASSTSPGSPLHFGNGTRLTVT.

Points on this clone: The sample holds other DNA sequences that translate to the same CDR3. The chain has TRBV29-1 and TRBJ2-7, with TRBD2 matching over 8 bases. Trimming at V came to 0 bases and at J to 4 bases, leaving 5 bases not matched to a gene. The CDR3 has 14 amino acids. The germline V gene has CDR1 SQVTM and CDR2 ANQGSEA. The CDR3 reads CSVEDRSGGYEQYF. In nucleotides, the CDR3 is TGCAGCGTTGAAGATAGGAGCGGGGGATACGAGCAGTACTTC.

The V and J genes are TRBV5-8 and TRBJ2-7; 7 bases are a match to TRBD1. Germline values: CDR1 SGHTS, CDR2 YDEGEE. The trim removed 2 bases at V and 6 bases at J, leaving 5 bases unmatched. The CDR3 contains 13 residues. CDR3: CASSLQGKGEQYF. The CDR3 DNA sequence: TGTGCCAGCAGCTTACAGGGGAAGGGCGAGCAGTACTTC.

The chain combines TRBV6-5 with TRBJ2-1; D perhaps matches TRBD1 (5 bases). Germline values: CDR1 MNHEY, CDR2 SVGAGI. CDR3 length equals 15 residues. Deletions cut 4 bases from V and 6 bases from J, with 16 bases between. The CDR3 DNA follows: TGTGCCAGCAGTTTAATCCAGGGTCACCTCAATGAGCAGTTCTTC. This sequence encodes CASSLIQGHLNEQFF.

The chain is built from TRBV14 and TRBJ2-2, with 12 bases aligning to TRBD2. CDR1 is SGHDN and CDR2 is FVKESK in the germline V gene. The V gene end was trimmed by 4 bases and the J gene end by 2 bases; junction bases not matched to a gene: 11. This CDR3 comprises 19 residues. CDR3 bases: TGTGCCAGCAGCCCGACAACAGGACTAGCGGGGACCAACACCGGGGAGCTGTTTTTT. This encodes CASSPTTGLAGTNTGELFF.

This sequence joins TRBV5-1 and TRBJ1-1, with D perhaps matching TRBD1 (6 bases). The CDR3 spans 15 residues. Germline V gives CDR1 SGHRS, CDR2 YFSETQ. V dropped 0 bases and J dropped 1 base, with 10 bases sitting between them. The CDR3 loop is CASSLVTGKNTEAFF. CDR3 nucleotide sequence: TGCGCCAGCAGCTTGGTTACAGGGAAGAACACTGAAGCTTTCTTT.

The V and J genes are TRBV5-1 and TRBJ1-2; D uncertain. The CDR3 is 15 amino acids. Trimming cost V 4 bases and J 0 bases, with 13 bases left between them. The germline V gene has CDR1 SGHRS and CDR2 YFSETQ. CDR3 coding DNA: TGCGCCAGCAGCCGGACGACGGACTCTAACTATGGCTACACCTTC. Encoded protein: CASSRTTDSNYGYTF.

J is TRBJ2-7 and V is TRBV15, with D possibly TRBD1 on 7 matching bases. Trimming removed 0 bases from V and 7 bases from J, with 19 bases in between. This CDR3 region has 16 residues. CDR1 and CDR2 from the germline V gene are LNHNV and YYDKDF (reference sequence). The CDR3 loop is CATSRDPGEAGGEQYF. CDR3 in DNA: TGTGCCACCAGCAGAGATCCTGGAGAGGCAGGGGGGGAGCAGTACTTC.